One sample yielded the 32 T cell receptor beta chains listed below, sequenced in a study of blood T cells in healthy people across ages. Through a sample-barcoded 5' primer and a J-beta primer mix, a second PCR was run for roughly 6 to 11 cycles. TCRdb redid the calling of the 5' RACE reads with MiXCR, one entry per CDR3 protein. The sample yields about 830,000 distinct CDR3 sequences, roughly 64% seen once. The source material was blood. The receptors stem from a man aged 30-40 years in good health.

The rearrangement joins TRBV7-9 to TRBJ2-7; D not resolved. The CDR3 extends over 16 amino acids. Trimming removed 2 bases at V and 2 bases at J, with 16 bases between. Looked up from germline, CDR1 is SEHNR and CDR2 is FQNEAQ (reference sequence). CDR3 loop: CASSLWALAGPYEQYF. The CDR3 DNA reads TGTGCCAGCAGCTTATGGGCGTTGGCAGGCCCCTACGAGCAGTACTTC.

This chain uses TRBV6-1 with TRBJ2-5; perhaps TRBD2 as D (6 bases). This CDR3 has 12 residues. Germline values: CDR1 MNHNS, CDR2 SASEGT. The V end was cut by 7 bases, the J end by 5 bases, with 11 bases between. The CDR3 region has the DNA TGTGCCAGCATTCGGGAGAGGGAGACCCAGTACTTC. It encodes CASIRERETQYF.

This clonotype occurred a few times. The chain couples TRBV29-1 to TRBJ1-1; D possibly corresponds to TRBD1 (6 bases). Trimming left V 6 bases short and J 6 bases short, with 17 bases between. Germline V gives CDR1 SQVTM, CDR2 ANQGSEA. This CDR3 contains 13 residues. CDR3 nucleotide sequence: TGCAGCGTGGACAGATTGTCTGATCCTGAAGCTTTCTTT. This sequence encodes CSVDRLSDPEAFF.

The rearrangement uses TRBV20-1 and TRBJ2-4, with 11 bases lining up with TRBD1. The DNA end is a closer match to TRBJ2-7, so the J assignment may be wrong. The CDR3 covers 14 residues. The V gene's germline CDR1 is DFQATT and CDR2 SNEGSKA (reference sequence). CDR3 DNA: TGCAGTGCTATCGGGACAGGGGGGGAATACGAGCAGTACTTC. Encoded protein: CSAIGTGGEYEQYF.

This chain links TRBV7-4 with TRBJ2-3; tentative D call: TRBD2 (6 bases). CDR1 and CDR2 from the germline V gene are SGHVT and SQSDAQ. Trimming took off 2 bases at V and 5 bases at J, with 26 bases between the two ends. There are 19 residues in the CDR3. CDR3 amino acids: CASSLCPSIAVREQDTQYF. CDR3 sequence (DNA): TGTGCCAGCAGCTTATGCCCCAGTATAGCGGTACGGGAACAAGATACGCAGTATTTT.

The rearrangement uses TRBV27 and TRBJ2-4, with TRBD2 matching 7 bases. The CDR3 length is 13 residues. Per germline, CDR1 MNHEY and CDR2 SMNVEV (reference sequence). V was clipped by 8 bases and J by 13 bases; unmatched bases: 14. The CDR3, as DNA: TGTGCCAGCGGGCCCGCGGGAGTTTTTGAGCAGTACTTC. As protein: CASGPAGVFEQYF.

CDR3: CSASSGGRTGGYTF. The CDR3 DNA sequence: TGCAGTGCTAGTTCAGGGGGCAGGACTGGTGGCTACACCTTC. The chain uses TRBV20-1 and TRBJ1-2, with TRBD1 identical over 8 bases. This CDR3 has 14 amino acids. With 3 bases clipped from V and 7 bases from J, the junction kept 10 bases outside the gene matches. In germline, CDR1 is DFQATT, CDR2 SNEGSKA (reference sequence).

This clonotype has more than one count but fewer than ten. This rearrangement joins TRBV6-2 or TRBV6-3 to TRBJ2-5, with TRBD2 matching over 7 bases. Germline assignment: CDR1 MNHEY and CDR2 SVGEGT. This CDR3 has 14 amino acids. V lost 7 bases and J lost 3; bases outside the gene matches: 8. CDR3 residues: CASNNFAGEETQYF. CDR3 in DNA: TGTGCCAGCAATAACTTTGCGGGAGAAGAGACCCAGTACTTC.

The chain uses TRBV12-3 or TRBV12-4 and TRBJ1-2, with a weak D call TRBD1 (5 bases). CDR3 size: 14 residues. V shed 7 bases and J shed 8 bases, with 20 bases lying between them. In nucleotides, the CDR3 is TGTGCCAGCACCAAATCCCCCCTACAGGTGGGCTACACCTTC. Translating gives CASTKSPLQVGYTF.

DNA for the CDR3: TGTGCCAGCAGCACCGGGACTAGCGGGAGGGGAGGGCACCAAGAGACCCAGTACTTC. Translation: CASSTGTSGRGGHQETQYF. The chain uses TRBV9 and TRBJ2-5; 16 nucleotides match TRBD2. Germline lookup yields CDR1 SGDLS and CDR2 YYNGEE. V shed 4 bases and J 0 bases; nucleotides not matched to a gene: 9. The CDR3 covers 19 residues.

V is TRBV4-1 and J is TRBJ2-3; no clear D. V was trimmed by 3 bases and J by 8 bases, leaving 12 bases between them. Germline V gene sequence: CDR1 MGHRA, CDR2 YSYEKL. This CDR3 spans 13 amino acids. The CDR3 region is CASSQSRLGTQYF. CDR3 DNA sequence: TGCGCCAGCAGCCAGTCCCGGTTGGGTACGCAGTATTTT.

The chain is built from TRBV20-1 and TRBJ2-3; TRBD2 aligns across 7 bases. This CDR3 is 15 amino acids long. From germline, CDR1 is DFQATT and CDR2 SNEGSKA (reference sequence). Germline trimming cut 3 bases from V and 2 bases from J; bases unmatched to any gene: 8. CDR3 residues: CSASSLAETTDTQYF. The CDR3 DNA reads TGCAGTGCTAGTTCTCTAGCGGAGACCACAGATACGCAGTATTTT.

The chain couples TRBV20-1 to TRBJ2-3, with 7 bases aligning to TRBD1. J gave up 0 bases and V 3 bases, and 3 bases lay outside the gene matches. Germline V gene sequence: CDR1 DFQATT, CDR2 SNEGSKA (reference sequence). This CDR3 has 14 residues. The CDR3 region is CSARTGISTDTQYF. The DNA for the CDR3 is TGCAGTGCTAGGACAGGGATAAGCACAGATACGCAGTATTTT.

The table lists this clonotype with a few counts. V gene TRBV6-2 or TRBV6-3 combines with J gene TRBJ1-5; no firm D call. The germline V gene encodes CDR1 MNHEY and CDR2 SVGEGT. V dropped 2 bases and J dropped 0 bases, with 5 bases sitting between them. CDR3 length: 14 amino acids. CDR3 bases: TGTGCCAGCAGTTACCCGTATAGCAATCAGCCCCAGCATTTT. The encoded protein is CASSYPYSNQPQHF.

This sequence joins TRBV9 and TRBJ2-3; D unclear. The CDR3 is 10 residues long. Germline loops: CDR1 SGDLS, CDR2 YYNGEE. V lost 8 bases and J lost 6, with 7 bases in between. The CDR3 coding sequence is TGTGCCAGTCTCCGGGATACGCAGTATTTT. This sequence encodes CASLRDTQYF.

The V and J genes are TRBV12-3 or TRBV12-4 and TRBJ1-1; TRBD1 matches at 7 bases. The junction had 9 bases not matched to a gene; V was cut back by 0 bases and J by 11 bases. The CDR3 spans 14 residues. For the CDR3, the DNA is TGTGCCAGCAGTTTAGCGCTGACAGGGAAAGATGCTTTCTTT. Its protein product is CASSLALTGKDAFF.

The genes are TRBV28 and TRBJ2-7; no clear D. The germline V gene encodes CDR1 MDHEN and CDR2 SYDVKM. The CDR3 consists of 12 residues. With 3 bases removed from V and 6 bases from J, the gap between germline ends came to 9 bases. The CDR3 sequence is CASSFLLREQYF. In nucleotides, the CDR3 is TGTGCCAGCAGTTTTCTTCTCCGCGAGCAGTACTTC.

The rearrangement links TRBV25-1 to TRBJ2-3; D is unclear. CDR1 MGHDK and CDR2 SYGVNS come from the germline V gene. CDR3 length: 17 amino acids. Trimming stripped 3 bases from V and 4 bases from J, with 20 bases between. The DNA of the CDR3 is TGTGCCAGCAGTGACGTATTAGGCCACGTGTCGCCAGATACGCAGTATTTT. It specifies CASSDVLGHVSPDTQYF.

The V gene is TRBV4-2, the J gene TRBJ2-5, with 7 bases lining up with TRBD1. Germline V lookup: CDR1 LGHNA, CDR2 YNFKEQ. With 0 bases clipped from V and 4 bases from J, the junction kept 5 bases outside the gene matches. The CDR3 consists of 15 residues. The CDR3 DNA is TGTGCCAGCAGCCAAGAACAGGGGTTTCGAGAGACCCAGTACTTC. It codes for CASSQEQGFRETQYF.

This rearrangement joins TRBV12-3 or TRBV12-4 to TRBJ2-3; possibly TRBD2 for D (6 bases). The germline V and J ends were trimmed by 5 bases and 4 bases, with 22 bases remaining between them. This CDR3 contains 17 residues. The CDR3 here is CASSPRSGGGKADTQYF. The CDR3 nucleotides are TGTGCCAGCAGTCCTAGGTCCGGCGGAGGGAAAGCAGATACGCAGTATTTT.

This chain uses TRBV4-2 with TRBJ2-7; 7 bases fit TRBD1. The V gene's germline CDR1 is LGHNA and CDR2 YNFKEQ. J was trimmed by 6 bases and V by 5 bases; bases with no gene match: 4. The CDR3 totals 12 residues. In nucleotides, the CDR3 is TGTGCCAGCAGCGAACAGGGGCCCGAGCAGTACTTC. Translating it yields CASSEQGPEQYF.

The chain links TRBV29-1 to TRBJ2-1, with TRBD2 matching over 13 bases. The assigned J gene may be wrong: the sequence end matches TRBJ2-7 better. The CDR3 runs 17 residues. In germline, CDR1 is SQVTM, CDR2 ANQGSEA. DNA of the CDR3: TGCAGCGTTGAAGCGGGAACCGGGACTAGCGGGATCAATGAGCAGTACTTC. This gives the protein CSVEAGTGTSGINEQYF.

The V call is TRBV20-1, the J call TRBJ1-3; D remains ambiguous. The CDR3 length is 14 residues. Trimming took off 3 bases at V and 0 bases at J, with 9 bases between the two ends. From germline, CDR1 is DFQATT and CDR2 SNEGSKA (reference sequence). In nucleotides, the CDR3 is TGCAGTGCTAGGGCAGGACTCTCTGGAAACACCATATATTTT. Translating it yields CSARAGLSGNTIYF.

The chain's CDR3 is CASSSTRTSLVDTQYF. The CDR3 DNA reads as TGTGCCAGCAGTTCAACACGGACCTCCCTCGTAGATACGCAGTATTTT. The chain joins TRBV6-5 to TRBJ2-3; D unresolved. The CDR3 runs 16 residues. Per the germline V gene, CDR1 is MNHEY and CDR2 is SVGAGI. V gave up 4 bases and J gave up 5 bases, with 19 bases separating them.

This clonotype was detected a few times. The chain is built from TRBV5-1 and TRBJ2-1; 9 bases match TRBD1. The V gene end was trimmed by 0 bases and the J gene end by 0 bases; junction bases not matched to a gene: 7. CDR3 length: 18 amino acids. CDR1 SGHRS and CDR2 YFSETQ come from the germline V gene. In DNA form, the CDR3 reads TGCGCCAGCAGCTTGGCTGGACAGGGGCGACTCTCCTACAATGAGCAGTTCTTC. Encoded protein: CASSLAGQGRLSYNEQFF.

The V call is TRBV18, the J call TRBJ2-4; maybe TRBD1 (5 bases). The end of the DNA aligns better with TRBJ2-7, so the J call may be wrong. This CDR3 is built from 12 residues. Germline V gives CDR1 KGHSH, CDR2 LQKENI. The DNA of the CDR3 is TGTGCCAGCTCATGGGGCCTCTACGAGCAGTACTTC. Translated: CASSWGLYEQYF.

CDR3 bases: TGTGCCAGCAGTATCAGAGTCGAGACCCAGTACTTC. Amino acid sequence: CASSIRVETQYF. This sequence joins TRBV2 and TRBJ2-5, with D uncertain. Trimming shortened V by 5 bases and J by 5 bases, and 9 bases separated the two germline ends. CDR3 size: 12 residues. CDR1 SNHLY and CDR2 FYNNEI come from the germline V gene. Based on the CDR3 plus reference TRBV2 and TRBJ2-5, the full variable domain is EPEVTQTPSHQVTQMGQEVILRCVPISNHLYFYWYRQILGQKVEFLVSFYNNEISEKSEIFDDQFSVERPDGSNFTLKIRSTKLEDSAMYFCASSIRVETQYFGPGTRLLVL.

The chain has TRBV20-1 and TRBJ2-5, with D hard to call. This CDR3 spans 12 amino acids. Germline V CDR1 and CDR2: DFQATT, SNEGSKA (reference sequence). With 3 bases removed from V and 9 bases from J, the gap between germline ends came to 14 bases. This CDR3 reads CSARLKVHAQYF. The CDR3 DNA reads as TGCAGTGCTAGGCTGAAGGTTCACGCCCAGTACTTC.

CDR3 sequence: CASSPQVFSYEQYF. The CDR3 DNA is TGTGCCAGCAGTCCACAGGTGTTCTCCTACGAGCAGTACTTC. The rearrangement links TRBV12-3 or TRBV12-4 to TRBJ2-7; possible D gene TRBD1, 5 bases. This CDR3 is 14 amino acids long. V was pared by 5 bases and J by 0 bases, with 11 bases between.

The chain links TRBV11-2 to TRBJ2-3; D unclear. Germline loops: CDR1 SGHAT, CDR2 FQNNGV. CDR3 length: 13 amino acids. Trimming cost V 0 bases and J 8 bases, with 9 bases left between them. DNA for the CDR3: TGTGCCAGCAGCTTAGATCTCTGGGGTACGCAGTATTTT. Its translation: CASSLDLWGTQYF.

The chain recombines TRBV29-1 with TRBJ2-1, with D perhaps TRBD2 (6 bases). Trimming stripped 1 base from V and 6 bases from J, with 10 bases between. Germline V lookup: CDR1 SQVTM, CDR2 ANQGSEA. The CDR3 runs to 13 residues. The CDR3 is CSVEALAFNEQFF. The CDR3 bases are TGCAGCGTTGAAGCGCTAGCGTTCAATGAGCAGTTCTTC.

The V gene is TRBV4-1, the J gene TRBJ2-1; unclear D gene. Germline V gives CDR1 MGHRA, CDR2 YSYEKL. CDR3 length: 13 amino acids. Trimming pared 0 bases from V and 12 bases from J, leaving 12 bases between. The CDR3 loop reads CASSQEMSVVQFF. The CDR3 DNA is TGCGCCAGCAGCCAAGAGATGAGCGTAGTGCAGTTCTTC.